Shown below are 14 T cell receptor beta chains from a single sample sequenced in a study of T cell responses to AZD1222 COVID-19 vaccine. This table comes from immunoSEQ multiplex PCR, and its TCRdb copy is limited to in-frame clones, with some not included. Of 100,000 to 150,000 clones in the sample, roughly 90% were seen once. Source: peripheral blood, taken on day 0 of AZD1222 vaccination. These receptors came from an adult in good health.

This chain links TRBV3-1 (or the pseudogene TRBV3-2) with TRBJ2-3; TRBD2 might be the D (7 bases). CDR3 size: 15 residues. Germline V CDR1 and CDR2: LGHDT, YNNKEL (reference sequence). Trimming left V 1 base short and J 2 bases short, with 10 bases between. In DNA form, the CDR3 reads TGTGCCAGCAGCCAAGCGGGGGGCTTCACAGATACGCAGTATTTT. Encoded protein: CASSQAGGFTDTQYF.

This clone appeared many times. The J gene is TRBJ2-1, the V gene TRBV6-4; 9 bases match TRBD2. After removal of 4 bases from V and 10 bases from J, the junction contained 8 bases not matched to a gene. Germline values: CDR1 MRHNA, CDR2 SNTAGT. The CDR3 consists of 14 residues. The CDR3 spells CASSGGGASREQFF. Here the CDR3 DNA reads TGTGCCAGCAGTGGCGGGGGGGCCTCTCGGGAGCAGTTCTTC.

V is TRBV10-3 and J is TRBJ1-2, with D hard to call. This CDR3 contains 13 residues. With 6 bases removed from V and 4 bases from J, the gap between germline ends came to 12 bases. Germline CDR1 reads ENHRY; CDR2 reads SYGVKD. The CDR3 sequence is CAISSGVGYGYTF. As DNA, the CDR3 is TGTGCCATCAGCTCTGGGGTGGGCTATGGCTACACCTTC.

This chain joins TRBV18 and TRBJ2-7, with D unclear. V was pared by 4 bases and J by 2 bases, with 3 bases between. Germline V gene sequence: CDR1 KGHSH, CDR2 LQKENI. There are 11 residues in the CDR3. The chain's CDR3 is CASSLAYEQYF. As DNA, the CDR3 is TGTGCCAGCTCACTCGCCTACGAGCAGTACTTC.

CDR3 loop: CATSDPNRVEQYF. The CDR3 DNA sequence: TGTGCCACCAGTGATCCCAACAGGGTAGAGCAGTACTTC. This chain connects TRBV24-1 to TRBJ2-7; a possible D gene is TRBD1 (6 bases). Per germline, CDR1 KGHDR and CDR2 SFDVKD. V gave up 3 bases and J gave up 7 bases, with 12 bases separating them. The CDR3 is 13 amino acids.

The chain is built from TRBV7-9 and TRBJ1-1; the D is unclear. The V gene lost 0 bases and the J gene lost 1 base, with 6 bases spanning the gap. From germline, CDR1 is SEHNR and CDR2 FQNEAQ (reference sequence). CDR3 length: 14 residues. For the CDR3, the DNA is TGTGCCAGCAGCTTAGCAGCCCCGAACACTGAAGCTTTCTTT. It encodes CASSLAAPNTEAFF.

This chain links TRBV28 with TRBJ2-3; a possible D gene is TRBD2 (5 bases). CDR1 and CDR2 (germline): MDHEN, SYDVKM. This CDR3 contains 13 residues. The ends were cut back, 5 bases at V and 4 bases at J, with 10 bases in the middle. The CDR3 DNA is TGTGCCAGCAGTGACCCCGGGGCAGATACGCAGTATTTT. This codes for CASSDPGADTQYF.

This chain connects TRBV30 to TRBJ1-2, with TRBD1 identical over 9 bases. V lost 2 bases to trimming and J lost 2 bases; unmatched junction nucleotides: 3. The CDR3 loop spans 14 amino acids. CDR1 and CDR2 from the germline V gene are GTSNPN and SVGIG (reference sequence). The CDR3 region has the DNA TGTGCCTGGAGTCACGGGACAGGGAACTATGGCTACACCTTC. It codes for CAWSHGTGNYGYTF.

CDR3 bases: TGTGCCAGCAGCCCGGACGGGGGACGAGGCTACACCTTC. Translating it yields CASSPDGGRGYTF. The chain carries TRBV5-4 and TRBJ1-2; TRBD1 is a possible D gene (5 bases). Deletions cut 4 bases from V and 8 bases from J, with 15 bases between. The CDR3 consists of 13 residues. Germline CDR1 and CDR2: SGHNT and YYREEE (reference sequence).

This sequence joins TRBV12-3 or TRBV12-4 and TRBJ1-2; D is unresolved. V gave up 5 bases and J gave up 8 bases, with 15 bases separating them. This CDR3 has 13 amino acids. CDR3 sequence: CASSTRRFSGYTF. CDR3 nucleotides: TGTGCCAGCAGTACCAGGAGATTTTCCGGCTACACCTTC.

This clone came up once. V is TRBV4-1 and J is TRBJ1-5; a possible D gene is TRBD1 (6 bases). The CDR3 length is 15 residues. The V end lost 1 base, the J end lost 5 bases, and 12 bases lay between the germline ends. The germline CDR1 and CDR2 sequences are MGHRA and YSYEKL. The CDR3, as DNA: TGCGCCAGCAGCCAAGGGCAGGGGATCTATCAGCCCCAGCATTTT. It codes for CASSQGQGIYQPQHF.

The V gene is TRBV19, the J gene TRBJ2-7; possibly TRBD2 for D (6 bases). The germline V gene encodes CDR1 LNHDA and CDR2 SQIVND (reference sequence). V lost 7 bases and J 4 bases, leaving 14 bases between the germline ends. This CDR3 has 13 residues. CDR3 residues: CASKGRDSYEQYF. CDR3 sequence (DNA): TGTGCCAGTAAAGGCAGGGACTCATACGAGCAGTACTTC.

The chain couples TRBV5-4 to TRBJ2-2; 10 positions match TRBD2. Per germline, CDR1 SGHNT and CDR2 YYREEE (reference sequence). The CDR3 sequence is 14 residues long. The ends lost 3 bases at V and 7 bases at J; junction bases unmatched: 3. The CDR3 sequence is CASSSSGGNGELFF. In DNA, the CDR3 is TGTGCCAGCAGCTCTAGCGGGGGCAACGGGGAGCTGTTTTTT.

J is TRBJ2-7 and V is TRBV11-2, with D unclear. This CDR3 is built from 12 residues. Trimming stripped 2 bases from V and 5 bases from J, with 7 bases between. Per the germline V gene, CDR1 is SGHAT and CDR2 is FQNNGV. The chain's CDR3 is CASSLSRNEQYF. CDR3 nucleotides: TGTGCCAGCAGCTTAAGTAGAAACGAGCAGTACTTC.